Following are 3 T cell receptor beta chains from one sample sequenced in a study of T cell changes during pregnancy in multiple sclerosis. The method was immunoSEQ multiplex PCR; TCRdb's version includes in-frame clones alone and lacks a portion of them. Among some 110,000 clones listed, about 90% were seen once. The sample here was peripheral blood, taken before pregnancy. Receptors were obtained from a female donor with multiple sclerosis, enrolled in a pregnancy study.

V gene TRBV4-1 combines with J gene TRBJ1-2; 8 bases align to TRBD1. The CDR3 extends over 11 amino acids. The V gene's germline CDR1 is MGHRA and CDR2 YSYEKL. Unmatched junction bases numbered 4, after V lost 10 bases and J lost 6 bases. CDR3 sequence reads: CATWTGHGYTF. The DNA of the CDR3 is TGCGCCACCTGGACAGGGCATGGCTACACCTTC.

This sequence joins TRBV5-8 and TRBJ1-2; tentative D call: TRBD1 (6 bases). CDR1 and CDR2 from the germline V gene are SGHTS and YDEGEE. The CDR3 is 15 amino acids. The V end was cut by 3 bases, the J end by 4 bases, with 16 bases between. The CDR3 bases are TGTGCCAGCAGCTCCTGGACAGAACAATTCTATGGCTACACCTTC. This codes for CASSSWTEQFYGYTF.

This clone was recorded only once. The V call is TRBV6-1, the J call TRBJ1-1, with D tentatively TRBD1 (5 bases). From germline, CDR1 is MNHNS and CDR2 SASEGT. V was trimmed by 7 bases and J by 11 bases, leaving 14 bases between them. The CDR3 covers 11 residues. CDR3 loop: CASTRGVLAFF. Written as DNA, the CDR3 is TGTGCCAGCACGCGGGGGGTGTTGGCTTTCTTT.